The clone carrying this T cell receptor beta chain was picked up a small number of times. Its cognate antigen is unknown. Molecular-barcoded quantitative 5'-RACE produced these TCR beta libraries. TCRdb itself ran the 5' RACE reads through MiXCR, one entry per CDR3 protein. The data contain fewer than 500,000 distinct CDR3 sequences, more than 25% of them singletons. Germline V gene data show CDR1 as SQVTM and CDR2 as ANQGSEA. The CDR3 length is 15 residues. The V gene end was trimmed by 6 bases and the J gene end by 1 base; junction bases not matched to a gene: 3. This entry belongs to a study of CD8 T cells in ankylosing spondylitis. Notes on the study in general: Clones linked with disease were CD8+ and fairly uncommon in the peripheral blood. The clones that were linked to disease were reported to be significantly enriched in matched synovial fluid samples from ankylosing spondylitis patients. It appeared that ankylosing spondylitis blood was characterized by a TCR beta motif of 8 or 9 highly homologous variants.

Sample: blood, either unsorted or a sorted T cell fraction (not recorded which). The chain carries TRBV29-1 and TRBJ2-1; 13 nucleotides line up with TRBD2. The sequence was obtained from a male donor with ankylosing spondylitis. The CDR3 DNA is TGCAGCGTGGGGACTAGCGGGACTTCCTACAATGAGCAGTTCTTC. It encodes CSVGTSGTSYNEQFF.